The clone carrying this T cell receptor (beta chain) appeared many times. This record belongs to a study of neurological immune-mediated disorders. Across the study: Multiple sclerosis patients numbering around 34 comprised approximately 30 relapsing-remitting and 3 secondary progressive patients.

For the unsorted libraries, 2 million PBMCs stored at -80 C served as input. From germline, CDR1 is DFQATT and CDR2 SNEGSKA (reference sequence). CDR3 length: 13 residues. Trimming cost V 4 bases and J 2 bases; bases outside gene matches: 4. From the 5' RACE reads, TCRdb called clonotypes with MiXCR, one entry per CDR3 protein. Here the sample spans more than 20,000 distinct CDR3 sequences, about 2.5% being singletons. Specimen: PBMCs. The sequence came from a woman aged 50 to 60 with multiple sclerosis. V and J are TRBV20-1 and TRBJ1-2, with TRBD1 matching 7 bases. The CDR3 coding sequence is TGCAGTGCTACAGGGGGGGGGAACTATGGCTACACCTTC. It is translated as CSATGGGNYGYTF.